This TCR beta chain stems from a study of T cells expressing NK-cell markers (dated by TCRdb to about 2020). With regard to the full study: TCR beta-chain repertoires were profiled in sorted CD3+CD56+NKG2C+, CD3+CD56+NKG2C- and CD3+CD56-NKG2C+ T-cell subsets from eight donors. The eight sequenced donors were randomly selected healthy volunteers, three men and five women. Sequencing of the libraries produced 2 x 150 bp reads on Illumina HiSeq 2000/2500, MiSeq or NextSeq. Among the eight sequenced donors, seven were HCMV-seropositive and one was HCMV-seronegative.

Counted from cysteine to phenylalanine, this CDR3 has 14 amino acids. DNA is not recorded here. For CDR1 and CDR2, the germline V gene lists MNHNS and SASEGT. The run used an Illumina HiSeq 2000. 5'RACE template switching, by which a universal primer site and unique molecular identifiers were added, was used to make TCR beta cDNA libraries. Synthesis of cDNA was primed from the TCR beta constant segment and was followed by two consecutive PCR amplification steps. The original pipeline was this. MIGEC handled demultiplexing of the reads and grouping by UMI, while MiTCR was used to assemble and quantify clonotypes. To exclude erroneous sequences, only TCR cDNA sequences supported by at least two reads were retained. Downstream repertoire analysis used the tcR package, and clonotypes were matched across fractions by CDR3 nucleotide sequence plus V segment. Antigen specificity was annotated against VDJdb with VDJmatch, allowing one amino acid substitution in CDR3. Through TCRdb reprocessing, the reads give one entry per CDR3 protein sequence; DNA is omitted. What appears here as the V and J calls and clone size reflects TCRdb's work, not the paper's. Per the sample table, the count is 160,000 or so distinct CDR3 sequences. 18% of the sample belongs to the ten largest clones.

A commercial ELISA kit detecting HCMV-specific IgG in serum was used to determine HCMV serostatus. Ficoll density gradient centrifugation was used to isolate peripheral blood mononuclear cells from blood. General conclusions and limits of the study: Those dominant clonotypes were again the most abundant among CD3+CD56-NKG2C+ cells in a few donors, at about 28.3-65%. For several donors, the dominant CD3+CD56+NKG2C+ clonotypes were among the top 10 CD8+ clonotypes and accounted for about 1.0-8% of CD8+ T cells. Whether the expanded NKG2C-expressing T cell clones were specific for HCMV antigens remained unclear.

Concerning this clonotype: Its cognate antigen has yet to be identified.

The sample taken for sequencing was blood T cells: a sorted CD56 or NKG2C T cell subset, CD4+ or CD8+ T cells, or bulk PBMC T cells (not recorded which). This receptor was identified in a woman aged 18 to 69 in good health. The chain links TRBV6-1 with TRBJ2-5; without DNA, the TCRdb call of TRBD2 cannot be checked. The CDR3 loop reads CATRASGSQETQYF.